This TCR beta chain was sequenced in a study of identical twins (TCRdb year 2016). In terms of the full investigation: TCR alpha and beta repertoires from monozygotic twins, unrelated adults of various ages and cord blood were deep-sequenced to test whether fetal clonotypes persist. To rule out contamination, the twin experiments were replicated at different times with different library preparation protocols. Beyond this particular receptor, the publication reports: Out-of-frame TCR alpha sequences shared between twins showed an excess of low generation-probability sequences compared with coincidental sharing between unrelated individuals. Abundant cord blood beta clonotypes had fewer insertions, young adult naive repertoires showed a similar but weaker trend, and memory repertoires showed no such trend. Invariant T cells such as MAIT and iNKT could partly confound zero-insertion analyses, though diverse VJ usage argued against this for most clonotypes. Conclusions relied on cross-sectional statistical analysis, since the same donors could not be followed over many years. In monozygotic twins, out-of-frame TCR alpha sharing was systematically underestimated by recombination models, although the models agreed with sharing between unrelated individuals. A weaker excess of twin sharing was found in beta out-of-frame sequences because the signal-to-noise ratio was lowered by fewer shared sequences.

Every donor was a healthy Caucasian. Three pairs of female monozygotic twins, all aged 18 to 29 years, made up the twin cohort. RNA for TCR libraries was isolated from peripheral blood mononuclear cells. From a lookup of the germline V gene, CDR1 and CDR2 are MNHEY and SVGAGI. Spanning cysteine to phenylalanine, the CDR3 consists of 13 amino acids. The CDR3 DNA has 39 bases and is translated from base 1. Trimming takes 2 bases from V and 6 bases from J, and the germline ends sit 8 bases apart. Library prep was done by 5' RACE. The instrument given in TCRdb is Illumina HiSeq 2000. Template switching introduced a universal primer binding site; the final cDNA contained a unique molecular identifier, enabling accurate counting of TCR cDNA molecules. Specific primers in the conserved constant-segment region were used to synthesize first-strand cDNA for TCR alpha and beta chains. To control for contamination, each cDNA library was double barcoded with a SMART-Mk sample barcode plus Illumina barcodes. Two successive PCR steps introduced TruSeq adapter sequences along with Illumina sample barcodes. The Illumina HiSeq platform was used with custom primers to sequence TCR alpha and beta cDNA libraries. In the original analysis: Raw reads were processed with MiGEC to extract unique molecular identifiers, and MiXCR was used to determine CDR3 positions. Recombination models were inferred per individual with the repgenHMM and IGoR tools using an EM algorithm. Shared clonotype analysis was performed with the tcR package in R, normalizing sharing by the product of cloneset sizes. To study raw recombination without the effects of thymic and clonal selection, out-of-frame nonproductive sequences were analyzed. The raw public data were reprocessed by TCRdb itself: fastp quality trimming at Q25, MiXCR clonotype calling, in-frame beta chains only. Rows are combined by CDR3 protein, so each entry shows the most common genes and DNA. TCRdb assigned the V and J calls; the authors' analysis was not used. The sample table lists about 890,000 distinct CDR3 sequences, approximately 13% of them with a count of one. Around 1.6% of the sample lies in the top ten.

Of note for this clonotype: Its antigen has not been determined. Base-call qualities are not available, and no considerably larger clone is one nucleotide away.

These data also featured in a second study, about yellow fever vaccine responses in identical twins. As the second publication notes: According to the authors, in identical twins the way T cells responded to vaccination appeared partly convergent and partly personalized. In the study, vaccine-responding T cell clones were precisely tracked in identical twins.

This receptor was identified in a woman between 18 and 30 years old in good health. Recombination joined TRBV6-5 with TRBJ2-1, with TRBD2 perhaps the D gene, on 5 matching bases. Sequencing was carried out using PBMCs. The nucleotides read TGTGCCAGCAGTTACCCGGGGAGCAATGAGCAGTTCTTC. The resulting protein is CASSYPGSNEQFF.